This entry is about one T cell receptor beta chain. The sample originates from a study of blood T cell repertoires in COVID-19. Generated by immunoSEQ multiplex PCR, the TCRdb table keeps only in-frame clones and is missing some. The sample has about 300,000 clones, 90% seen once. This sequence originates from a woman aged 18-29 years with acute COVID-19. The specimen was PBMCs or T cells enriched from blood (not recorded which).

CDR3 loop: CASSPPWTGGVGSPLHF. Written as DNA, the CDR3 is TGTGCCAGCAGCCCGCCTTGGACAGGGGGAGTAGGTTCACCCCTCCACTTT. The chain links TRBV5-6 to TRBJ1-6, with 10 bases aligning to TRBD1. Germline V lookup: CDR1 SGHDT, CDR2 YYEEEE. The CDR3 runs 17 residues. Germline trimming cut 4 bases from V and 9 bases from J; bases unmatched to any gene: 13.